This T cell receptor beta chain derives from a study of T cell responses to AZD1222 COVID-19 vaccine. In the study overall: Both about-4-week and about-12-week second-dose recipients were combined.

Overall study findings and caveats: Nearly half of unique spike-specific TCRs reportedly avoided B.1.351 and B.1.1.7 mutated regions. Females made up more of the donors, who were largely white British, and clonal diversity may have come out too low. Every sample of the repertoires postdated the peak T cell response.

The protocol was immunoSEQ multiplex PCR, while the TCRdb copy is restricted to in-frame clones and leaves out a portion. The sample yields about 130,000 clones, over 90% seen once. In regard to this clone: Its antigen is currently unknown.

V lost 0 bases to trimming and J lost 0 bases; unmatched junction nucleotides: 2. The germline CDR1 and CDR2 sequences are SGDLS and YYNGEE. This CDR3 comprises 15 residues. The receptor was derived from an adult in good health. Sequencing used peripheral blood, obtained on day 0 of AZD1222 vaccination. The chain recombines TRBV9 with TRBJ2-7; 8 nucleotides align to TRBD2. The CDR3 DNA reads as TGTGCCAGCAGCGTAGAGAGCGGGGGCTCCTACGAGCAGTACTTC. This translates into CASSVESGGSYEQYF.